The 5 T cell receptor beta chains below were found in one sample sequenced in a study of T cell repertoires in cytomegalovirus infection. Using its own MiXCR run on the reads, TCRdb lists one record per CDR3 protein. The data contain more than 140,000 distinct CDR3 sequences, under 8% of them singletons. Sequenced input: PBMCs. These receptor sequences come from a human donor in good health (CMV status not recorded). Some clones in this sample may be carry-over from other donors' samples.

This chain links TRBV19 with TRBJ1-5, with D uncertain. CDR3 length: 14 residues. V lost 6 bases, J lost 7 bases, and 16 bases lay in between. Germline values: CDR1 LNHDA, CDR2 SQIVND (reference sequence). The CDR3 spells CASSPLAGEQPQHF. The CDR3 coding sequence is TGTGCCAGTAGCCCCCTCGCAGGAGAACAGCCCCAGCATTTT.

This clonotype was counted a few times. The CDR3 DNA sequence: TGCAGTGCTAGAGATCACAGGGGCGATGGCTACACCTTC. Translated: CSARDHRGDGYTF. V gene TRBV20-1 combines with J gene TRBJ1-2; 7 bases are a match to TRBD1. V shed 0 bases, J shed 6 bases, and the junction held 4 bases outside the gene matches. Per the germline V gene, CDR1 is DFQATT and CDR2 is SNEGSKA (reference sequence). This CDR3 is 13 amino acids long.

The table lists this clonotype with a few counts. CDR3 sequence: CASSDIVTGPYEQYF. The CDR3 DNA reads TGTGCCAGCAGTGATATTGTAACAGGGCCTTACGAGCAGTACTTC. The chain employs TRBV2 and TRBJ2-7, with D possibly being TRBD1 (6 bases). From germline, CDR1 is SNHLY and CDR2 FYNNEI. There are 15 residues in the CDR3. The V gene lost 3 bases and the J gene lost 4 bases, with 16 bases spanning the gap.

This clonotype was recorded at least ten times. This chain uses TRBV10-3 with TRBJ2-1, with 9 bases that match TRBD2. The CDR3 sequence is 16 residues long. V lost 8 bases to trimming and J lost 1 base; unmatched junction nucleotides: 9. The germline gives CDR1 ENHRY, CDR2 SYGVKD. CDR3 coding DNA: TGTGCCATCTCGGGGAGCGGGGGGTCATCCTACAATGAGCAGTTCTTC. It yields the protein CAISGSGGSSYNEQFF.

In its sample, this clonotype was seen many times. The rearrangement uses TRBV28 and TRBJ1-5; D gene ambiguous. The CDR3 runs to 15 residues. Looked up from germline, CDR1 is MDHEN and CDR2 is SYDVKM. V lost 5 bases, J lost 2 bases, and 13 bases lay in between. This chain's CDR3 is CASSPPPGGNQPQHF. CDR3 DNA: TGTGCCAGCAGTCCCCCACCGGGCGGCAATCAGCCCCAGCATTTT.